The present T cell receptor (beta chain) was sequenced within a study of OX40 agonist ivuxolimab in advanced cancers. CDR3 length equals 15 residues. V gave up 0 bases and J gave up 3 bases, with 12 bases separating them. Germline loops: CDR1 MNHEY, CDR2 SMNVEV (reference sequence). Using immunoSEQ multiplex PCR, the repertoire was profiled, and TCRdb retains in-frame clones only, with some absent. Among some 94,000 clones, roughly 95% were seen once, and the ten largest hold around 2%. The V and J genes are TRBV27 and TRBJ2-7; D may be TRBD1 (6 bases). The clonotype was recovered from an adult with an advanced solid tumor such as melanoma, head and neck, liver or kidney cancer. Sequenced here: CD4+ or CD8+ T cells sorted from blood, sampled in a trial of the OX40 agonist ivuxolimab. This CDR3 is CASSLSRARGYEQYF. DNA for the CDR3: TGTGCCAGCAGTTTATCACGGGCCAGGGGCTACGAGCAGTACTTC.